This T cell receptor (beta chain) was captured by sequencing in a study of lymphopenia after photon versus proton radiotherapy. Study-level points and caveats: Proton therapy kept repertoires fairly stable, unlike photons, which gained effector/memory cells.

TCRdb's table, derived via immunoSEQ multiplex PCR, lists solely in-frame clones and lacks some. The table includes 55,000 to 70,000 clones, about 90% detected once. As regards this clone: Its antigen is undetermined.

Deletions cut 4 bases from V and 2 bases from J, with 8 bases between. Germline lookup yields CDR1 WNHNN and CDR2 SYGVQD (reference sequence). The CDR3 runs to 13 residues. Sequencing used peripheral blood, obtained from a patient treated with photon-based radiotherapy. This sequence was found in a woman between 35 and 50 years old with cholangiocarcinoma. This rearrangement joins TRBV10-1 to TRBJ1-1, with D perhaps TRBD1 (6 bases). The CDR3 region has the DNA TGCGCCAGCAGTGGGGACACCAACACTGAAGCTTTCTTT. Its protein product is CASSGDTNTEAFF.